This T cell receptor (beta chain) was recorded in a study of graft-versus-host responses after intestinal transplantation. For the study at large: All recipients were given anti-thymocyte globulin induction, and tacrolimus and steroids were then administered for around three years.

Profiled with immunoSEQ multiplex PCR; TCRdb holds only in-frame clones, not every one. The repertoire has about 85,000 clones, approximately 78% of them found once; the top ten carry approximately 0.78%. As regards this clone: Antigen unknown.

The V gene end was trimmed by 8 bases and the J gene end by 6 bases; junction bases not matched to a gene: 6. The germline V gene encodes CDR1 MDHEN and CDR2 SYDVKM. The CDR3 loop spans 13 amino acids. The starting material was unstimulated CD4+ T cells sorted from spleen or lymph node cells, obtained before intestinal transplant. This rearrangement joins TRBV28 to TRBJ2-7; TRBD1 agrees at 11 bases. The TCR sequence derives from a human donor who received an intestinal transplant. CDR3: CASLDRGPGEQYF. In nucleotides, the CDR3 is TGTGCCAGCTTGGACAGGGGGCCCGGCGAGCAGTACTTC.